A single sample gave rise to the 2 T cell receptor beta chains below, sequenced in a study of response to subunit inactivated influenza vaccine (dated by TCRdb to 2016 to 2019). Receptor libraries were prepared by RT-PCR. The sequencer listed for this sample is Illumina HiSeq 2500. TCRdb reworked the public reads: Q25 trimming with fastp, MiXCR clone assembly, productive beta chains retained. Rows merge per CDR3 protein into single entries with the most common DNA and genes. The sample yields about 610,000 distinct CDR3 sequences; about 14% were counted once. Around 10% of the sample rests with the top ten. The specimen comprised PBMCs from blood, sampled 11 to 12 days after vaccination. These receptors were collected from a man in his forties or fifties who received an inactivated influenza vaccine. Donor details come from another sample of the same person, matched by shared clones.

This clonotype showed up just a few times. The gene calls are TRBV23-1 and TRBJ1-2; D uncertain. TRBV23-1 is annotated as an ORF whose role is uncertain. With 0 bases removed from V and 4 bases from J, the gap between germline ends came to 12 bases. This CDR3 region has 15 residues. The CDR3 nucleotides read TGCGCCAGCAGTCAATCGTGCGCCGGGAGCTATGGCTACACCTTC. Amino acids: CASSQSCAGSYGYTF.

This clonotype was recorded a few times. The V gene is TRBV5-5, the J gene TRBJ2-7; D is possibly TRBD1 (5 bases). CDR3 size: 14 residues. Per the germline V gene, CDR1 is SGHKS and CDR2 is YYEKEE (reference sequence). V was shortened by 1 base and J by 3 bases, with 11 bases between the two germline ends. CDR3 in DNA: TGTGCCAGCAGCTTGATGTGGGGCAGCTACGAGCAGTACTTC. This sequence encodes CASSLMWGSYEQYF.